This section outlines one TCR beta chain sequence together with its context. The antigen is undetermined. These data originate in a study of T cell responses to AZD1222 COVID-19 vaccine. Regarding the study as a whole: White British ancestry dominated among donors, who included more females, and clonal diversity was possibly underestimated. Elevations in Spike-specific TCR breadth and depth followed administration of two AZD1222 doses. Nearly half of spike-specific TCRs reportedly target unmutated variant regions.

Losses at the gene ends were 7 bases for V and 9 bases for J; bases not matched to a gene: 9. This CDR3 comprises 14 residues. In germline, CDR1 is MNHEY, CDR2 SVGAGI. Repertoires were generated with immunoSEQ multiplex PCR, while TCRdb's copy carries only in-frame clones and drops some. Here the sample spans about 200,000 clones, 91% being singletons. The rearrangement uses TRBV6-5 and TRBJ2-1, with 10 nucleotides matching TRBD2. Specimen: peripheral blood, collected 28 days after the second AZD1222 dose. The sequence was collected from an adult who received the AZD1222 COVID-19 vaccine. Here the CDR3 reads CASNTASGSFEQFF. The CDR3 DNA follows: TGTGCCAGCAACACGGCTAGCGGGAGCTTTGAGCAGTTCTTC.